One and the same sample provided the 27 T cell receptor beta chains below, sequenced in a study of cytomegalovirus exposure and HLA in healthy donors. Primers: 60 Vbeta forward and 13 Jbeta reverse. Method: immunoSEQ multiplex PCR; TCRdb's copy keeps in-frame clones and lacks some. Of about 150,000 clones listed, roughly 71% are singletons. The specimen was PBMCs. These receptors all come from a man aged 25-45 years in good health and CMV-seronegative.

The gene calls are TRBV7-9 and TRBJ1-4; D is possibly TRBD1 (6 bases). Germline CDR1 is SEHNR and CDR2 is FQNEAQ (reference sequence). The CDR3 contains 13 residues. The germline V and J ends were trimmed by 3 bases and 8 bases, with 10 bases remaining between them. CDR3 amino acids: CASSFPQGEKLFF. Written as DNA, the CDR3 is TGTGCCAGCAGCTTCCCCCAGGGGGAAAAACTGTTTTTT.

This sequence joins TRBV7-9 and TRBJ1-1, with 7 nucleotides matching TRBD1. CDR3 length: 13 amino acids. Trimming took 4 bases from V and 6 from J; bases not matched to a gene: 5. Germline assignment: CDR1 SEHNR and CDR2 FQNEAQ (reference sequence). The CDR3, as DNA: TGTGCCAGCAGCTCGGACAGGATCCCTGAAGCTTTCTTT. This encodes CASSSDRIPEAFF.

CDR3 bases: TGTGCCAGCAGTCGACTAGCGGTCTCCTACGAGCAGTACTTC. It codes for CASSRLAVSYEQYF. V usage is TRBV6-1 and J usage is TRBJ2-7; 9 bases are a match to TRBD2. This CDR3 is 14 amino acids long. V lost 5 bases to trimming and J lost 0 bases; unmatched junction nucleotides: 2. CDR1 and CDR2 (germline): MNHNS, SASEGT.

This rearrangement joins TRBV5-1 to TRBJ1-2; 8 bases are shared with TRBD1. The CDR3 extends over 16 amino acids. V lost 4 bases, J lost 4 bases, and 12 bases stayed unmatched. Germline V gene sequence: CDR1 SGHRS, CDR2 YFSETQ. CDR3 in amino acids: CASSPGQGLAIYGYTF. DNA of the CDR3: TGCGCCAGCAGCCCCGGACAGGGACTCGCCATCTATGGCTACACCTTC. Complete variable domain (other parts from reference TRBV5-1 and TRBJ1-2): KAGVTQTPRYLIKTRGQQVTLSCSPISGHRSVSWYQQTPGQGLQFLFEYFSETQRNKGNFPGRFSGRQFSNSRSEMNVSTLELGDSALYLCASSPGQGLAIYGYTFGSGTRLTVV.

This clone was picked up one time. The V and J genes are TRBV7-3 and TRBJ2-7; 10 positions agree with TRBD1. CDR3 size: 15 residues. V shed 2 bases and J 4 bases; nucleotides not matched to a gene: 5. Germline-derived CDR1 and CDR2 are SGHTA and FQGTGA. DNA for the CDR3: TGTGCCAGCAGCTTATTCGGGACAGGGGAATACGAGCAGTACTTC. This sequence encodes CASSLFGTGEYEQYF.

This chain connects TRBV19 to TRBJ2-2; D is perhaps TRBD1 (5 bases). This CDR3 has 15 residues. CDR1 LNHDA and CDR2 SQIVND come from the germline V gene (reference sequence). With 2 bases removed from V and 5 bases from J, the gap between germline ends came to 12 bases. The CDR3 nucleotides read TGTGCCAGTAGTATAAGGGGAAGGGAAACCGGGGAGCTGTTTTTT. Its translation: CASSIRGRETGELFF.

V and J are TRBV7-4 and TRBJ2-7, with unresolved D. V lost 7 bases and J lost 3, with 7 bases in between. The germline CDR1 and CDR2 sequences are SGHVT and SQSDAQ. This CDR3 contains 11 residues. The CDR3 DNA reads TGTGCCAGCACCCCCGGCTACGAGCAGTACTTC. As protein: CASTPGYEQYF.

This rearrangement joins TRBV7-9 to TRBJ1-1; 9 nucleotides line up with TRBD1. The CDR3 extends over 15 amino acids. The germline gives CDR1 SEHNR, CDR2 FQNEAQ (reference sequence). V lost 3 bases to trimming and J lost 6 bases; unmatched junction nucleotides: 8. The CDR3 DNA sequence: TGTGCCAGCAGCTTCTTAACAGGGGGCGGGCCTGAAGCTTTCTTT. It codes for CASSFLTGGGPEAFF.

The gene calls are TRBV9 and TRBJ2-1; the D gene is possibly TRBD2 (5 bases). Germline lookup yields CDR1 SGDLS and CDR2 YYNGEE. The length of the CDR3 is 13 residues. The V and J ends lost 4 bases and 7 bases respectively, with 12 bases between them. CDR3: CASSLGEGNEQFF. As DNA, the CDR3 is TGTGCCAGCAGCTTAGGAGAGGGTAATGAGCAGTTCTTC. Drawing the rest from reference TRBV9 and TRBJ2-1, the complete variable domain is DSGVTQTPKHLITATGQRVTLRCSPRSGDLSVYWYQQSLDQGLQFLIQYYNGEERAKGNILERFSAQQFPDLHSELNLSSLELGDSALYFCASSLGEGNEQFFGPGTRLTVL.

The V call is TRBV19, the J call TRBJ2-1; 8 bases match TRBD2. V lost 5 bases and J lost 7; bases outside the gene matches: 13. There are 16 residues in the CDR3. Germline V lookup: CDR1 LNHDA, CDR2 SQIVND (reference sequence). DNA of the CDR3: TGTGCCAGTAGTCCTTCCCGGGAGGGCCCCGGAAATGAGCAGTTCTTC. This gives the protein CASSPSREGPGNEQFF.

The chain employs TRBV27 and TRBJ1-5, with D perhaps TRBD1 (6 bases). The ends were cut back, 2 bases at V and 3 bases at J, with 11 bases in the middle. This CDR3 contains 15 residues. CDR1 is MNHEY, CDR2 SMNVEV, per germline (reference sequence). The CDR3 DNA sequence: TGTGCCAGCAGTTTAAAGGCAGGGGACAATCAGCCCCAGCATTTT. It yields the protein CASSLKAGDNQPQHF.

The chain uses TRBV11-2 and TRBJ2-1, with 7 bases identical to TRBD1. This CDR3 spans 14 amino acids. CDR1 and CDR2 from the germline V gene are SGHAT and FQNNGV. After removal of 1 base from V and 12 bases from J, the junction contained 9 bases not matched to a gene. The CDR3 DNA follows: TGTGCCAGCAGCTTAGCCTGGGACAGTGGTCGGCAGTTCTTC. Translated: CASSLAWDSGRQFF.

This sequence joins TRBV7-7 and TRBJ2-7; TRBD1 matches at 8 bases. The germline V gene has CDR1 SSHAT and CDR2 FNYEAQ (reference sequence). This CDR3 spans 13 amino acids. The J segment lost 6 bases and the V segment lost 3 bases, leaving 4 bases of the junction unmatched. The DNA for the CDR3 is TGTGCCAGCAGCTTGGACAGGGCGGGCGAGCAGTACTTC. Residues: CASSLDRAGEQYF.

This chain joins TRBV19 and TRBJ2-1, with a tentative D call TRBD1 (5 bases). V was pared by 6 bases and J by 7 bases, with 25 bases between. Germline V gene sequence: CDR1 LNHDA, CDR2 SQIVND (reference sequence). CDR3 length: 17 amino acids. The CDR3 region has the DNA TGTGCCAGTAGCAAGGGGCCGCGACAGTTTATGGGGAATGAGCAGTTCTTC. It encodes CASSKGPRQFMGNEQFF.

The chain recombines TRBV28 with TRBJ2-7; 11 bases are a match to TRBD2. The length of the CDR3 is 15 residues. Germline lookup yields CDR1 MDHEN and CDR2 SYDVKM. Unmatched junction bases numbered 6, after V lost 6 bases and J lost 2 bases. The CDR3 DNA sequence: TGTGCCAGCAGGGATAGCGGGAGGGCGGCCTACGAGCAGTACTTC. Its translation is CASRDSGRAAYEQYF.

This chain uses TRBV30 with TRBJ1-1, with a possible D match to TRBD1 (5 bases). V was pared by 6 bases and J by 1 base, with 6 bases between. There are 11 residues in the CDR3. Germline lookup yields CDR1 GTSNPN and CDR2 SVGIG (reference sequence). The CDR3 nucleotides are TGTGCCTGTCAGGGGAACACTGAAGCTTTCTTT. Amino acids: CACQGNTEAFF.

The chain links TRBV9 to TRBJ2-3; 10 bases line up with TRBD1. V lost 7 bases and J lost 3; bases outside the gene matches: 5. This CDR3 region has 14 residues. CDR1 is SGDLS, CDR2 YYNGEE, per germline. This CDR3 reads CASAGTGVTDTQYF. In DNA, the CDR3 is TGTGCCAGCGCCGGGACAGGGGTGACAGATACGCAGTATTTT.

CDR3 in DNA: TGTGCCAGCAGTGAAACTCCGGGATCTCTCTATGGCTACACCTTC. Protein product: CASSETPGSLYGYTF. The chain has TRBV2 and TRBJ1-2; D ambiguous. This CDR3 has 15 amino acids. Trimming shortened V by 2 bases and J by 4 bases, and 14 bases separated the two germline ends. Germline CDR1 reads SNHLY; CDR2 reads FYNNEI.

The chain employs TRBV28 and TRBJ1-2; tentative D call: TRBD1 (5 bases). CDR3 length: 14 amino acids. V gave up 6 bases and J gave up 3 bases, with 14 bases separating them. Germline V gene data show CDR1 as MDHEN and CDR2 as SYDVKM. The CDR3 protein is CASSAGFAYYGYTF. Written as DNA, the CDR3 is TGTGCCAGCAGCGCAGGGTTTGCCTACTATGGCTACACCTTC.

This clone was picked up a small number of times. The chain uses TRBV25-1 and TRBJ2-1; 7 bases are a match to TRBD2. The CDR3 runs 15 residues. V shed 7 bases and J 3 bases; nucleotides not matched to a gene: 9. In germline, CDR1 is MGHDK, CDR2 SYGVNS. CDR3 protein: CASKEAGLIYNEQFF. CDR3 bases: TGTGCCAGCAAGGAAGCGGGACTGATCTACAATGAGCAGTTCTTC.

V gene TRBV28 combines with J gene TRBJ2-1; 7 bases agree with TRBD1. The V and J ends lost 7 bases and 4 bases, in that order; junction bases with no gene match: 4. Germline loops: CDR1 MDHEN, CDR2 SYDVKM. There are 13 residues in the CDR3. CDR3 residues: CASKDRAYNEQFF. CDR3 bases: TGTGCCAGCAAAGACAGGGCTTACAATGAGCAGTTCTTC.

Comments on this clone: Different DNA sequences within this sample yield the same CDR3. The rearrangement joins TRBV5-1 to TRBJ2-3; TRBD2 agrees at 7 bases. V lost 0 bases to trimming and J lost 0 bases; unmatched junction nucleotides: 1. Germline lookup yields CDR1 SGHRS and CDR2 YFSETQ. The CDR3 extends over 15 amino acids. The CDR3 DNA reads as TGCGCCAGCAGCTTGGGAGCGGGGAGCACAGATACGCAGTATTTT. Its translation: CASSLGAGSTDTQYF. Using reference TRBV5-1 and TRBJ2-3 for the parts outside the CDR3, the full variable domain is KAGVTQTPRYLIKTRGQQVTLSCSPISGHRSVSWYQQTPGQGLQFLFEYFSETQRNKGNFPGRFSGRQFSNSRSEMNVSTLELGDSALYLCASSLGAGSTDTQYFGPGTRLTVL.

The chain carries TRBV21-1 and TRBJ1-3; the table's TRBD1 call for D was not verified on the DNA. TRBV21-1 is a documented pseudogene. The CDR3 has 16 residues. For the CDR3, the DNA is TGTGCCAGCAGCACCGACAGAAGAAACTCTGGAAACACCATATATTTT. Translation gives CASSTDRRNSGNTIYF.

The V gene is TRBV10-3, the J gene TRBJ2-7; TRBD2 aligns across 7 bases. This CDR3 contains 15 residues. The V and J ends lost 0 bases and 2 bases, in that order; junction bases with no gene match: 4. The V gene's germline CDR1 is ENHRY and CDR2 SYGVKD. The CDR3 DNA reads as TGTGCCATCAGTGAGTCTGGGGAGGGCACCTACGAGCAGTACTTC. Its translation is CAISESGEGTYEQYF.

This clone was recorded only once. The chain joins TRBV2 to TRBJ1-4, with D possibly being TRBD1 (5 bases). CDR1 and CDR2 (germline): SNHLY, FYNNEI. Trimming stripped 6 bases from V and 10 bases from J, with 9 bases between. There are 11 residues in the CDR3. In nucleotides, the CDR3 is TGTGCCAGCAGCGCAGACAGAAAACTGTTTTTT. Amino acids: CASSADRKLFF.

This clone was detected only a few times. This chain joins TRBV29-1 and TRBJ2-5; the D gene is possibly TRBD1 (6 bases). Matching the DNA end better, TRBJ2-7 makes the J call doubtful. Looked up from germline, CDR1 is SQVTM and CDR2 is ANQGSEA. CDR3 length equals 13 residues. CDR3 sequence reads: CSAKTGNSYEQYF. The CDR3 DNA reads as TGCAGCGCTAAGACAGGAAACTCCTACGAGCAGTACTTC.

The chain is built from TRBV28 and TRBJ1-2; D unresolved. Trimming left V 3 bases short and J 4 bases short, with 18 bases between. CDR1 MDHEN and CDR2 SYDVKM come from the germline V gene. The CDR3 is made up of 16 amino acids. The CDR3 DNA is TGTGCCAGCAGTTTGTCCTCCATGGAGGTCATCTATGGCTACACCTTC. Translated: CASSLSSMEVIYGYTF.